This T cell receptor (beta chain) was observed in a study of blood T cell repertoires in COVID-19. Seattle researchers signed up patients amid active infection and tracked them longitudinally. Measured with immunoSEQ multiplex PCR; TCRdb has only the in-frame clones, and not every one. Of about 410,000 clones listed, about nine tenths were seen once; the top ten hold approximately 1.5%. This CDR3 contains 12 residues. V shed 6 bases and J 10 bases; nucleotides not matched to a gene: 8. Looked up from germline, CDR1 is MDHEN and CDR2 is SYDVKM. The chain has TRBV28 and TRBJ1-1; 7 bases map to TRBD1. Sequenced material: peripheral blood. The sequence derives from a woman aged 40-49 years with COVID-19, enrolled during active disease. Here the CDR3 DNA reads TGTGCCAGCAGACCTGGGACAGTGGGAGCTTTCTTT. Protein sequence: CASRPGTVGAFF. Full variable domain (remainder filled in from reference TRBV28 and TRBJ1-1): DVKVTQSSRYLVKRTGEKVFLECVQDMDHENMFWYRQDPGLGLRLIYFSYDVKMKEKGDIPEGYSVSREKKERFSLILESASTNQTSMYLCASRPGTVGAFFGQGTRLTVV.